This T cell receptor beta chain originates from a study of cytomegalovirus exposure and HLA in healthy donors. Whole-study context: Membership in the Caucasian-associated ancestry cluster was found for 75% to 90% of around 380 genotyped donors. Findings and caveats of the study: Follow-up analysis seemed to connect common viral pathogens with several of the most significant clusters identified. In a later analysis, HLA-associated TCR beta chains were more clonally expanded than equally common others.

PCR was performed using 60 Vbeta and 13 Jbeta primers. Sequencing used immunoSEQ multiplex PCR; TCRdb keeps in-frame clones, though not all of them. The data show about 140,000 clones, approximately 80% seen once. A remark on this clone: As yet, its antigen is unknown.

The source is a woman aged 40 to 50 in good health and CMV-seropositive. Sequencing used PBMCs.

The CDR3 bases are TGTGCCAGCAGTATCACAGGGGGCTCCTACAATGAGCAGTTCTTC. It encodes CASSITGGSYNEQFF. The chain recombines TRBV25-1 with TRBJ2-1, with 8 bases lining up with TRBD1. V gave up 5 bases and J gave up 0 bases; unmatched junction bases: 3. Germline V gives CDR1 MGHDK, CDR2 SYGVNS. The CDR3 covers 15 residues.